Presented here are 4 T cell receptor beta chains from one specimen sequenced in a study of blood T cell repertoires in COVID-19. Method: immunoSEQ multiplex PCR; TCRdb's copy keeps in-frame clones and lacks some. The repertoire holds 88,000 or so clones, 65% to 90% seen once, with less than 9% in the top ten. The specimen sequenced was peripheral blood. These receptors were collected from a man in his 60s with acute or convalescent COVID-19.

The V gene is TRBV27, the J gene TRBJ2-3; D is perhaps TRBD2 (6 bases). Per the germline V gene, CDR1 is MNHEY and CDR2 is SMNVEV (reference sequence). Trimming pared 6 bases from V and 4 bases from J, leaving 17 bases between. There are 15 residues in the CDR3. Here the CDR3 DNA reads TGTGCCAGCAGCATTAGACTAGTTCTTTCAGATACGCAGTATTTT. Its translation is CASSIRLVLSDTQYF.

This rearrangement joins TRBV6-5 to TRBJ2-6; D remains ambiguous. Trimming took 7 bases from V and 0 from J, leaving 10 bases between them. In germline, CDR1 is MNHEY, CDR2 SVGAGI. This CDR3 contains 15 residues. The CDR3 DNA reads TGTGCCAGCACCGCTTTGGCCTCTGGGGCCAACGTCCTGACTTTC. Amino acids: CASTALASGANVLTF.

The chain has TRBV15 and TRBJ2-7; TRBD1 might be the D (5 bases). In germline, CDR1 is LNHNV, CDR2 YYDKDF (reference sequence). Trimming removed 0 bases from V and 4 bases from J, with 16 bases in between. The CDR3 contains 16 residues. For the CDR3, the DNA is TGTGCCACCAGCAGAGACTCTGGCGCCAGGGTGTACGAGCAGTACTTC. Encoded protein: CATSRDSGARVYEQYF.

The V gene is TRBV5-1, the J gene TRBJ2-2, with TRBD1 matching 10 bases. J gave up 4 bases and V 2 bases, and 5 bases lay outside the gene matches. Germline assignment: CDR1 SGHRS and CDR2 YFSETQ. The CDR3 sequence is 16 residues long. CDR3 protein: CASSFQGQGPTGELFF. DNA for the CDR3: TGCGCCAGCAGCTTCCAGGGACAGGGGCCCACCGGGGAGCTGTTTTTT.